The 27 T cell receptor beta chains reported below all come from one sample, sequenced in a study of cytomegalovirus exposure and HLA in healthy donors. The PCR used 60 Vbeta and 13 Jbeta primers. Using immunoSEQ multiplex PCR, the repertoire was profiled, and TCRdb retains in-frame clones only, with some absent. Of just over 95,000 clones listed, around four fifths are singletons. Input material: PBMCs. These receptors all come from a woman aged 35 to 49 in good health and CMV-seronegative.

The gene calls are TRBV12-1 and TRBJ2-4; whether TRBD1, the table's D call, matches the DNA was not checked. TRBV12-1 is described as a pseudogene. The CDR3 is 20 residues long. The CDR3 protein is CASSYSPGTGLQLAKNIQYF. DNA for the CDR3: TGTGCCAGCAGCTACTCTCCCGGGACAGGGCTCCAATTAGCCAAAAACATTCAGTACTTC.

The CDR3 protein is CASSTGTSNSPLHF. The CDR3 DNA sequence: TGTGCCAGCAGCACCGGGACATCTAATTCACCCCTCCACTTT. This chain joins TRBV7-3 and TRBJ1-6; perhaps TRBD1 as D (6 bases). This CDR3 has 14 amino acids. Germline CDR1 SGHTA, CDR2 FQGTGA. With 5 bases removed from V and 6 bases from J, the gap between germline ends came to 11 bases.

The chain uses TRBV19 and TRBJ1-4, with a tentative D call TRBD1 (6 bases). With 5 bases removed from V and 5 bases from J, the gap between germline ends came to 15 bases. There are 15 residues in the CDR3. Germline V gene sequence: CDR1 LNHDA, CDR2 SQIVND (reference sequence). DNA for the CDR3: TGTGCCAGTAGTGTCCACAGGGCCGAAAATGAAAAACTGTTTTTT. This gives the protein CASSVHRAENEKLFF.

CDR3 sequence: CASSQDPRGGDTEAFF. The CDR3 DNA reads as TGCGCCAGCAGCCAAGATCCCAGGGGTGGGGACACTGAAGCTTTCTTT. V is TRBV4-3 and J is TRBJ1-1; tentatively, D is TRBD1 (6 bases). CDR1 and CDR2 (germline): LGHNA, YSLEER. The CDR3 extends over 16 amino acids. Trimming removed 0 bases from V and 3 bases from J, with 14 bases in between.

This rearrangement joins TRBV7-9 to TRBJ2-5; D may be TRBD2 (5 bases). The germline gives CDR1 SEHNR, CDR2 FQNEAQ (reference sequence). V dropped 5 bases and J dropped 1 base, with 20 bases sitting between them. The CDR3 contains 17 residues. Here the CDR3 DNA reads TGTGCCAGCAGCCTTTTCCCTAGCACCAACCTCCAAGAGACCCAGTACTTC. This gives the protein CASSLFPSTNLQETQYF.

The chain recombines TRBV6-1 with TRBJ2-7; D possibly corresponds to TRBD1 (5 bases). There are 14 residues in the CDR3. Trimming pared 6 bases from V and 3 bases from J, leaving 15 bases between. Germline CDR1 is MNHNS and CDR2 is SASEGT. CDR3 sequence (DNA): TGTGCCAGCAGGGGCTCGCAGGGCCGCTACGAGCAGTACTTC. Protein sequence: CASRGSQGRYEQYF.

This clone was recorded a few times. V and J are TRBV4-2 and TRBJ1-1, with D perhaps matching TRBD1 (5 bases). V shed 0 bases and J shed 7 bases, with 12 bases lying between them. Germline assignment: CDR1 LGHNA and CDR2 YNFKEQ. The CDR3 sequence is 14 residues long. The CDR3 coding sequence is TGTGCCAGCAGCCAAGAGCCCAGCAGGGTTGAAGCTTTCTTT. This translates into CASSQEPSRVEAFF.

V is TRBV5-1 and J is TRBJ2-3; no reliable D call. CDR3 length equals 13 residues. V lost 2 bases and J 2 bases, leaving 6 bases between the germline ends. Germline V gene data show CDR1 as SGHRS and CDR2 as YFSETQ. CDR3 DNA: TGCGCCAGCAGCTTCACTACCACAGATACGCAGTATTTT. The encoded protein is CASSFTTTDTQYF.

This chain links TRBV4-3 with TRBJ2-1; 7 nucleotides match TRBD1. V was clipped by 4 bases and J by 5 bases; unmatched bases: 8. Germline loops: CDR1 LGHNA, CDR2 YSLEER. The CDR3 is 15 residues long. CDR3 nucleotides: TGCGCCAGCAGCCCCAGGGACAGCGAAGACAATGAGCAGTTCTTC. Protein: CASSPRDSEDNEQFF.

The rearrangement links TRBV9 to TRBJ2-1, with 7 bases matching TRBD1. Per germline, CDR1 SGDLS and CDR2 YYNGEE. Unmatched junction bases numbered 12, after V lost 7 bases and J lost 5 bases. The CDR3 spans 15 residues. CDR3 protein: CASGSYIQGNNEQFF. DNA for the CDR3: TGTGCCAGCGGTTCCTACATACAGGGGAACAATGAGCAGTTCTTC.

This clone was counted only a few times. The CDR3 sequence: CASSQDMSGGNSNTQYF. In nucleotides, the CDR3 is TGCGCCAGCAGCCAAGATATGTCTGGCGGGAACAGCAATACGCAGTATTTT. The chain has TRBV4-1 and TRBJ2-3; TRBD2 is a possible D gene (6 bases). CDR3 size: 17 residues. The V gene's germline CDR1 is MGHRA and CDR2 YSYEKL. Deletions cut 0 bases from V and 7 bases from J, with 20 bases between.

This clone was seen only once. The chain employs TRBV18 and TRBJ1-1; D might be TRBD1 (6 bases). CDR1 is KGHSH, CDR2 LQKENI, per germline. V was clipped by 6 bases and J by 0 bases, with 8 bases between them. CDR3 length equals 13 residues. The CDR3, as DNA: TGTGCCAGCTCTACAGGGTTGAACACTGAAGCTTTCTTT. Translated: CASSTGLNTEAFF.

A few counts support this clone. This CDR3 reads CASSVQGWDGYTF. The CDR3 coding sequence is TGTGCCAGCAGTGTACAGGGTTGGGATGGCTACACCTTC. The chain recombines TRBV11-2 with TRBJ1-2; D might be TRBD1 (6 bases). This CDR3 comprises 13 residues. CDR1 and CDR2 from the germline V gene are SGHAT and FQNNGV. The germline V and J ends were trimmed by 6 bases and 6 bases, with 14 bases remaining between them.

The chain carries TRBV18 and TRBJ1-5; TRBD1 matches at 7 bases. The CDR3 consists of 16 residues. Germline CDR1 and CDR2: KGHSH and LQKENI. V lost 1 base to trimming and J lost 3 bases; unmatched junction nucleotides: 6. The CDR3 region has the DNA TGTGCCAGCTCACCACTCGACAGGGCCAACAATCAGCCCCAGCATTTT. The encoded protein is CASSPLDRANNQPQHF.

This sequence joins TRBV21-1 and TRBJ2-4; the table names TRBD1, a call not compared with the DNA. TRBV21-1 is marked as a pseudogene. The CDR3 runs 15 residues. For the CDR3, the DNA is TGTGCCAGCAGCTCGACAGGGGCGGCCAAAAACATTCAGTACTTC. Encoded protein: CASSSTGAAKNIQYF.

This clone was observed a handful of times. The V gene is TRBV10-3, the J gene TRBJ1-1; the D gene is possibly TRBD1 (5 bases). Between the trimmed V and J ends, which lost 2 bases and 6 bases, there was a span of 13 bases. Germline loops: CDR1 ENHRY, CDR2 SYGVKD. This CDR3 is 14 amino acids long. For the CDR3, the DNA is TGTGCCATCAGTGAGCTAAGGGCAGGGTCTGAAGCTTTCTTT. This codes for CAISELRAGSEAFF.

This sequence joins TRBV6-4 and TRBJ1-5; maybe TRBD1 (5 bases). Germline CDR1 MRHNA, CDR2 SNTAGT. Deletions cut 10 bases from V and 4 bases from J, with 29 bases between. The CDR3 is 18 amino acids. In DNA, the CDR3 is TGTGCCACTGCTGATCGGTTCAGGGCGCGCATATTTAATCAGCCCCAGCATTTT. This encodes CATADRFRARIFNQPQHF.

This chain links TRBV6-5 with TRBJ1-2; D gene ambiguous. Trimming left V 5 bases short and J 8 bases short, with 12 bases between. CDR3 length: 12 amino acids. Per germline, CDR1 MNHEY and CDR2 SVGAGI. The CDR3 loop is CASSTGGVGYTF. CDR3 in DNA: TGTGCCAGCAGTACGGGAGGAGTCGGCTACACCTTC.

In this sample, this clone turned up once. The chain employs TRBV4-1 and TRBJ2-2; 7 bases line up with TRBD1. In germline, CDR1 is MGHRA, CDR2 YSYEKL. Trimming took 2 bases from V and 6 from J; bases not matched to a gene: 3. The CDR3 has 14 amino acids. CDR3 amino acids: CASSQPGTAGELFF. The CDR3, as DNA: TGCGCCAGCAGCCAACCCGGGACAGCCGGGGAGCTGTTTTTT.

V is TRBV27 and J is TRBJ2-1, with 9 bases fitting TRBD1. The V segment lost 5 bases and the J segment 0 bases; nucleotides outside the gene matches: 5. Germline-derived CDR1 and CDR2 are MNHEY and SMNVEV (reference sequence). The CDR3 extends over 16 amino acids. DNA of the CDR3: TGTGCCAGCAGTACGGGACAGGGTAGCTCCTACAATGAGCAGTTCTTC. This encodes CASSTGQGSSYNEQFF.

The chain combines TRBV19 with TRBJ2-3; 7 bases are shared with TRBD2. Losses at the gene ends were 10 bases for V and 6 bases for J; bases not matched to a gene: 13. The CDR3 contains 14 residues. Germline V CDR1 and CDR2: LNHDA, SQIVND (reference sequence). For the CDR3, the DNA is TGTGCCACATCCCTCGGCGGGGGAGTGGATACGCAGTATTTT. It encodes CATSLGGGVDTQYF.

This clone has just one count. The V gene is TRBV2, the J gene TRBJ1-5; maybe TRBD1 (6 bases). Looked up from germline, CDR1 is SNHLY and CDR2 is FYNNEI. This CDR3 has 15 amino acids. V lost 5 bases, J lost 3 bases, and 14 bases lay in between. CDR3 DNA sequence: TGTGCCAGCAGTACACAGGGATACCTCAATCAGCCCCAGCATTTT. Protein product: CASSTQGYLNQPQHF. Using reference TRBV2 and TRBJ1-5 for the parts outside the CDR3, the full variable domain is EPEVTQTPSHQVTQMGQEVILRCVPISNHLYFYWYRQILGQKVEFLVSFYNNEISEKSEIFDDQFSVERPDGSNFTLKIRSTKLEDSAMYFCASSTQGYLNQPQHFGDGTRLSIL.

This clone was seen a few times. This sequence joins TRBV6-1 and TRBJ2-4; 9 bases align to TRBD1. This CDR3 has 13 amino acids. Trimming at V came to 6 bases and at J to 5 bases, leaving 2 bases not matched to a gene. Per germline, CDR1 MNHNS and CDR2 SASEGT. The CDR3 DNA sequence: TGTGCCAGCAGGCGGACAGGGGAAAACATTCAGTACTTC. It is translated as CASRRTGENIQYF.

The chain couples TRBV11-3 to TRBJ2-7; 8 bases align to TRBD1. Germline CDR1 SGHNT, CDR2 YENEEA. Germline trimming cut 2 bases from V and 2 bases from J; bases unmatched to any gene: 8. The CDR3 is made up of 16 amino acids. The CDR3 region is CASSLTVTGGTYEQYF. In nucleotides, the CDR3 is TGTGCCAGCAGCTTAACCGTCACAGGGGGGACCTACGAGCAGTACTTC.

The chain combines TRBV5-1 with TRBJ2-2; perhaps TRBD1 as D (6 bases). CDR3 length: 16 amino acids. Germline V gene lookup returns CDR1 SGHRS and CDR2 YFSETQ. With 0 bases removed from V and 0 bases from J, the gap between germline ends came to 9 bases. CDR3 sequence reads: CASSLVGTTNTGELFF. Here the CDR3 DNA reads TGCGCCAGCAGCTTGGTTGGGACAACGAACACCGGGGAGCTGTTTTTT.

The chain employs TRBV27 and TRBJ2-1; unclear D gene. Germline-derived CDR1 and CDR2 are MNHEY and SMNVEV (reference sequence). Between the trimmed V and J ends, which lost 6 bases and 4 bases, there was a span of 16 bases. This CDR3 region has 15 residues. CDR3 loop: CASREGPSGYNEQFF. In DNA, the CDR3 is TGTGCCAGCAGGGAAGGTCCCTCCGGGTACAATGAGCAGTTCTTC.

This clone was counted a single time. The chain uses TRBV6-6 and TRBJ2-5; 9 positions match TRBD1. Trimming at V came to 8 bases and at J to 5 bases, leaving 9 bases not matched to a gene. Germline lookup yields CDR1 MNHNY and CDR2 SVGAGI (reference sequence). This CDR3 region has 14 residues. The CDR3 is CASQIQGAVETQYF. In nucleotides, the CDR3 is TGTGCCAGCCAAATACAGGGGGCGGTGGAGACCCAGTACTTC.